This is a list of T cell receptor beta chains from one sample in a study of CD8 T cell repertoires and HIV-1 epitope variants. Only in-frame clones appear in the TCRdb table, and some are missing; sequencing was by immunoSEQ multiplex PCR. The sample lists 5,000 or so clones; about 63% were seen once. No antigen is known for these receptors. Material for sequencing was cultured CD8+ T cells derived from PBMCs. The source of these receptors is a male donor with HIV. CDR3s include the opening cysteine and the closing phenylalanine or tryptophan. D genes are given only for firm matches. Clone size, where shown, is once, few, many, or a class for clones that have expanded.

D gene	CDR3 length	V gene	J gene	clone size	CDR3 protein	CDR3 DNA
TRBD2	13	TRBV9	TRBJ2-1	-	CASNGGVDNEQFF	TGTGCCAGCAACGGGGGGGTAGACAATGAGCAGTTCTTC
-	12	TRBV11-2	TRBJ2-7	-	CASSLRAGEQYF	TGTGCCAGCAGCTTACGAGCGGGCGAGCAGTACTTC
-	13	TRBV5-4	TRBJ2-7	-	CASSPDLMGEQYF	TGTGCCAGCAGCCCGGACTTGATGGGGGAGCAGTACTTC
-	13	TRBV19	TRBJ2-3	-	CASSIVGSDTQYF	TGTGCCAGTAGTATAGTTGGGTCAGATACGCAGTATTTT
-	14	TRBV13	TRBJ2-7	-	CASSLGGDTYEQYF	TGTGCCAGCAGCTTAGGGGGGGATACTTACGAGCAGTACTTC
-	15	TRBV5-1	TRBJ1-4	-	CASRVTGKSNEKLFF	TGCGCCAGCAGGGTTACAGGGAAGAGTAATGAAAAACTGTTTTTT
TRBD1	14	TRBV15	TRBJ2-7	-	CATSRVRGPYEQYF	TGTGCCACCAGCAGAGTTAGGGGGCCCTACGAGCAGTACTTC
-	13	TRBV6-5	TRBJ1-1	-	CASSYAWGTEAFF	TGTGCCAGCAGTTATGCTTGGGGCACTGAAGCTTTCTTT
TRBD1	17	TRBV7-9	TRBJ2-7	medium-sized	CASSLAGLGQGAYEQYF	TGTGCCAGCAGCTTAGCAGGACTAGGACAGGGGGCTTATGAGCAGTACTTC
-	15	TRBV5-1	TRBJ2-3	-	CASSLGAASTDTQYF	TGCGCCAGCAGCTTGGGAGCGGCTAGCACAGATACGCAGTATTTT
-	12	TRBV4-2	TRBJ2-7	few	CASSQVGGEQYF	TGTGCCAGCAGCCAAGTAGGGGGCGAGCAGTACTTC
-	15	TRBV10-3	TRBJ2-2	-	CAISENLGVTGELFF	TGTGCCATCAGTGAAAATCTAGGCGTTACCGGGGAGCTGTTTTTT
-	15	TRBV5-1	TRBJ1-1	-	CASSLSLGAGTEAFF	TGCGCCAGCAGCTTGTCGTTGGGGGCGGGAACTGAAGCTTTCTTT
-	17	TRBV5-6	TRBJ2-7	-	CASSGALGEEDSYEQYF	TGTGCCAGCAGCGGAGCATTGGGCGAGGAGGATTCCTACGAGCAGTACTTC
TRBD2	16	TRBV5-4	TRBJ2-5	-	CASSFSGGRGQETQYF	TGTGCCAGCAGCTTTTCGGGGGGGCGAGGGCAAGAGACCCAGTACTTC
-	14	TRBV7-8	TRBJ2-1	-	CASSPRAVDNEQFF	TGTGCCAGCAGCCCCCGGGCGGTGGACAATGAGCAGTTCTTC
TRBD2	16	TRBV7-2	TRBJ2-5	-	CASSITSGSVQETQYF	TGTGCCAGCAGCATTACTAGCGGGAGTGTTCAAGAGACCCAGTACTTC
TRBD1	14	TRBV18	TRBJ1-4	-	CASSPGQVNEKLFF	TGTGCCAGCTCACCAGGACAGGTTAATGAAAAACTGTTTTTT
-	13	TRBV28	TRBJ2-7	few	CASSFTGNLEQYF	TGTGCCAGCAGTTTCACCGGGAACCTCGAGCAGTACTTC
-	14	TRBV7-9	TRBJ2-1	few	CASSPPAGSGEQFF	TGTGCCAGCAGCCCCCCTGCAGGGTCCGGGGAGCAGTTCTTC
TRBD2	13	TRBV5-4	TRBJ2-1	once	CASSFGGGNEQFF	TGTGCCAGCAGCTTCGGGGGGGGCAATGAGCAGTTCTTC
-	15	TRBV9	TRBJ1-1	-	CASSVGAGVNTEAFF	TGTGCCAGCAGCGTAGGCGCGGGGGTGAACACTGAAGCTTTCTTT
-	12	TRBV5-1	TRBJ2-1	-	CASKGGHNEQFF	TGCGCCAGCAAGGGCGGACACAATGAGCAGTTCTTC
-	16	TRBV2	TRBJ2-2	few	CASSEFQGQDTGELFF	TGTGCCAGCAGTGAGTTTCAGGGGCAGGACACCGGGGAGCTGTTTTTT
-	14	TRBV5-1	TRBJ2-7	medium-sized	CASSPELDYYEQYF	TGCGCCAGCAGCCCTGAGTTGGATTACTACGAGCAGTACTTC
TRBD2	15	TRBV10-2	TRBJ2-3	medium-sized	CASSETLAGTDTQYF	TGCGCCAGCAGTGAAACGCTAGCGGGGACAGATACGCAGTATTTT
TRBD2	15	TRBV19	TRBJ2-2	-	CASKRLAVFTGELFF	TGTGCCAGTAAGAGACTAGCGGTGTTCACCGGGGAGCTGTTTTTT
TRBD1	15	TRBV5-1	TRBJ2-1	-	CASSLMPGTDNEQFF	TGCGCCAGCAGCTTAATGCCTGGGACAGACAATGAGCAGTTCTTC
-	12	TRBV5-1	TRBJ2-7	-	CASSSQGDEQYF	TGCGCCAGCAGCTCGCAGGGCGACGAGCAGTACTTC
-	12	TRBV5-1	TRBJ2-7	-	CASEGDSYEQYF	TGCGCCAGCGAAGGGGATTCCTACGAGCAGTACTTC
-	14	TRBV2	TRBJ2-7	-	CASSSDVSAYEQYF	TGTGCCAGCAGTTCAGATGTCTCGGCCTACGAGCAGTACTTC
TRBD1	14	TRBV6-6	TRBJ1-2	-	CASTNGDRGYGYTF	TGTGCCAGCACCAACGGAGACAGGGGCTATGGCTACACCTTC
-	13	TRBV6-1	TRBJ2-7	-	CASIGGSLYEQYF	TGTGCCAGCATCGGTGGGTCACTCTACGAGCAGTACTTC
-	15	TRBV7-7	TRBJ1-3	-	CASSLDISSGNTIYF	TGTGCCAGCAGTTTAGATATCAGCTCTGGAAACACCATATATTTT
-	14	TRBV27	TRBJ1-5	few	CASSLRGDNQPQHF	TGTGCCAGCAGTTTAAGGGGAGACAATCAGCCCCAGCATTTT
-	15	TRBV15	TRBJ1-1	few	CATSREQGYDTEAFF	TGTGCCACCAGCAGAGAGCAGGGCTATGACACTGAAGCTTTCTTT
TRBD1	17	TRBV29-1	TRBJ2-5	-	CSVEDLRTGLLEETQYF	TGCAGCGTTGAAGATCTAAGGACAGGGTTATTGGAAGAGACCCAGTACTTC
TRBD2	16	TRBV5-5	TRBJ2-1	-	CASTTLAGGDYNEQFF	TGTGCCAGCACCACACTAGCGGGAGGGGACTACAATGAGCAGTTCTTC
TRBD1	13	TRBV19	TRBJ1-1	-	CASTRTGGNEAFF	TGTGCCAGTACCCGGACAGGGGGGAATGAAGCTTTCTTT
TRBD2	18	TRBV4-3	TRBJ2-1	few	CASSQAQPGGATYNEQFF	TGCGCCAGCAGCCAAGCCCAGCCCGGGGGGGCTACCTACAATGAGCAGTTCTTC
TRBD2	17	TRBV11-1	TRBJ2-1	-	CASSQGTSGRDYNEQFF	TGTGCCAGCAGCCAAGGGACTAGCGGGAGGGACTACAATGAGCAGTTCTTC
TRBD1	13	TRBV11-1	TRBJ1-4	few	CASSLTGEEKLFF	TGTGCCAGCAGTCTGACAGGGGAGGAAAAACTGTTTTTT
-	17	TRBV7-8	TRBJ1-5	-	CASSLEPRRLSNQPQHF	TGTGCCAGCAGCTTAGAACCCAGACGATTAAGCAATCAGCCCCAGCATTTT
-	13	TRBV7-6	TRBJ2-7	once	CASNHGGGLEQYF	TGTGCCAGCAACCATGGGGGAGGTTTAGAGCAGTACTTC
TRBD2	17	TRBV4-1	TRBJ2-1	-	CASSQAPSGGAQNEQFF	TGCGCCAGCAGCCAGGCCCCTAGCGGGGGGGCACAGAATGAGCAGTTCTTC
-	12	TRBV7-8	TRBJ2-1	few	CASSFRVDEQFF	TGTGCCAGCAGCTTCAGGGTAGATGAGCAGTTCTTC
TRBD2	15	TRBV6-5	TRBJ2-7	-	CASIPSGSPSYEQYF	TGTGCCAGCATCCCTAGCGGGAGCCCCTCCTACGAGCAGTACTTC
-	13	TRBV27	TRBJ1-2	few	CASSWGRERGYTF	TGTGCCAGCAGCTGGGGACGAGAGCGTGGCTACACCTTC
-	12	TRBV10-3	TRBJ1-4	-	CAISLMGEKLFF	TGTGCCATTTCGCTTATGGGGGAAAAACTGTTTTTT
TRBD1	14	TRBV6-1	TRBJ2-7	-	CASSARDRVYEQYF	TGTGCCAGCAGTGCCCGGGACAGGGTTTACGAGCAGTACTTC
-	13	TRBV7-2	TRBJ1-3	once	CASSLGKGNTIYF	TGTGCCAGCAGCTTAGGCAAGGGAAACACCATATATTTT
-	12	TRBV7-9	TRBJ1-1	-	CASSLVNTEAFF	TGTGCCAGCAGCTTAGTCAACACAGAAGCTTTCTTT
-	13	TRBV7-3	TRBJ1-1	-	CASSLAGNTEAFF	TGTGCCAGCAGCTTAGCGGGTAACACTGAAGCTTTCTTT
TRBD1	14	TRBV29-1	TRBJ2-7	once	CSVLLGTGLYEQYF	TGCAGCGTTTTGCTCGGGACAGGGTTGTACGAGCAGTACTTC
-	14	TRBV14	TRBJ1-1	-	CASSQTGLGAEAFF	TGTGCCAGCAGCCAGACGGGCCTTGGGGCTGAAGCTTTCTTT
-	16	TRBV10-2	TRBJ2-7	few	CASRGGWGKGTYEQYF	TGCGCCAGCAGGGGGGGATGGGGCAAGGGTACCTACGAGCAGTACTTC
-	15	TRBV19	TRBJ2-1	-	CASSPDFSSYNEQFF	TGTGCCAGTAGTCCGGACTTTTCCTCCTACAATGAGCAGTTCTTC
-	17	TRBV28	TRBJ2-4	-	CASSSPRKGLAKNIQYF	TGTGCCAGCAGTTCCCCGCGAAAAGGGTTAGCCAAAAACATTCAGTACTTC
-	13	TRBV28	TRBJ1-1	few	CASSRDGNTEAFF	TGTGCCAGCAGCAGGGACGGGAACACTGAAGCTTTCTTT
TRBD2	13	TRBV28	TRBJ2-2	-	CGMKREDTGELFF	TGTGGTATGAAGCGGGAGGACACCGGGGAGCTGTTTTTT